This entry is about one TCR beta chain. No antigen is known for it. The V and J ends lost 0 bases and 4 bases respectively, with 10 bases between them. This CDR3 contains 14 residues. The germline V gene has CDR1 LGHNA and CDR2 YSLEER. The sample comes from a study of T cell responses to AZD1222 COVID-19 vaccine. Notes on the study in general: Nearly half of spike-specific TCRs reportedly target variant regions that are unmutated in the B.1.351 and B.1.1.7 variants. A rise in Spike-specific TCR breadth and depth followed two AZD1222 doses.

Sequencing was performed with immunoSEQ multiplex PCR; in TCRdb, only in-frame clones are kept and a portion is missing. The table shows 93,000 or so clones, with around 90% occurring only once. The sample here was peripheral blood, taken on day 0 of AZD1222 vaccination. This receptor was identified in an adult in good health. V is TRBV4-3 and J is TRBJ2-7; D is perhaps TRBD2 (6 bases). The CDR3 is CASSQDPGGYEQYF. The CDR3 nucleotides read TGCGCCAGCAGCCAAGATCCCGGGGGATACGAGCAGTACTTC.